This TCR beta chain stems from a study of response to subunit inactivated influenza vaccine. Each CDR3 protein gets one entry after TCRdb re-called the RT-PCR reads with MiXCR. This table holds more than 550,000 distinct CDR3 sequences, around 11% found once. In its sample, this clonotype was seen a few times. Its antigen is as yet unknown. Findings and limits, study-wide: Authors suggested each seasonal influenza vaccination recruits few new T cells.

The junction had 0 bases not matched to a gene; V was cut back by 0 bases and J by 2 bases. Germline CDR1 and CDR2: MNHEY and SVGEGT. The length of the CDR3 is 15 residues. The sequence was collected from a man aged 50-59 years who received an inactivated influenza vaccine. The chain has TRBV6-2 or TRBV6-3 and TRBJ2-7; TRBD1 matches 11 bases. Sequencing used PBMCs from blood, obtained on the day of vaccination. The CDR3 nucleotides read TGTGCCAGCAGTTACTCGGACAGGGGGCCCTACGAGCAGTACTTC. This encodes CASSYSDRGPYEQYF.